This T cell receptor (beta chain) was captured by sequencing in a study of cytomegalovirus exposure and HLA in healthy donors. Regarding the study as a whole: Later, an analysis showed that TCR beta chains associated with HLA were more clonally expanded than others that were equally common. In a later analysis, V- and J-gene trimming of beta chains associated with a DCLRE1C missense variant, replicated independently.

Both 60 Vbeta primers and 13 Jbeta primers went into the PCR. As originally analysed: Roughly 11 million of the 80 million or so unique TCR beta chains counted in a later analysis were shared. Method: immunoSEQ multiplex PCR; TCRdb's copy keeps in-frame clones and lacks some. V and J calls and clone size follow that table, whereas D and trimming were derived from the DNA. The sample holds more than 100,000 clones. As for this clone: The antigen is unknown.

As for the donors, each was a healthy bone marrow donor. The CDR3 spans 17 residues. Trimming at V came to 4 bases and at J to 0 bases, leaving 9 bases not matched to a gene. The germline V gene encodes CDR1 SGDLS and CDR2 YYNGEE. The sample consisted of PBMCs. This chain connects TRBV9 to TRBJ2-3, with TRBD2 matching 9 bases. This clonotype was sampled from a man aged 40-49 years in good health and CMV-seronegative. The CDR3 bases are TGTGCCAGCAGCTTGGGACTAGCTAAGGTTAGCACAGATACGCAGTATTTT. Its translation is CASSLGLAKVSTDTQYF.